These 7 T cell receptor beta chains were sequenced from one sample in a study of blood T cell repertoires in COVID-19. The repertoire was sequenced with immunoSEQ multiplex PCR; TCRdb's copy has only in-frame clones and lacks some. Of some 110,000 clones listed, 82% are singletons. The specimen was peripheral blood. All receptors come from a man aged 60-69 years with acute or convalescent COVID-19.

V is TRBV5-1 and J is TRBJ2-1; 7 nucleotides align to TRBD2. V was clipped by 5 bases and J by 7 bases; unmatched bases: 3. The germline gives CDR1 SGHRS, CDR2 YFSETQ. The CDR3 contains 12 residues. The CDR3 bases are TGCGCCAGCAGGGGGGAGGGAAATGAGCAGTTCTTC. Translating gives CASRGEGNEQFF. Together with reference TRBV5-1 and TRBJ2-1, the CDR3 gives the full variable domain: KAGVTQTPRYLIKTRGQQVTLSCSPISGHRSVSWYQQTPGQGLQFLFEYFSETQRNKGNFPGRFSGRQFSNSRSEMNVSTLELGDSALYLCASRGEGNEQFFGPGTRLTVL.

V gene TRBV5-1 combines with J gene TRBJ2-6; D not resolved. V lost 5 bases to trimming and J lost 0 bases, with 6 bases between them. CDR1 is SGHRS, CDR2 YFSETQ, per germline. This CDR3 contains 14 residues. CDR3 coding DNA: TGCGCCAGCAGTTCGAGCTCTGGGGCCAACGTCCTGACTTTC. Translated: CASSSSSGANVLTF.

V and J are TRBV10-3 and TRBJ2-1, with 9 bases fitting TRBD1. CDR3 length: 12 amino acids. Losses at the gene ends were 6 bases for V and 7 bases for J; bases not matched to a gene: 1. Germline loops: CDR1 ENHRY, CDR2 SYGVKD. The CDR3 bases are TGTGCCATCAGACAGGGGGCAAATGAGCAGTTCTTC. It is translated as CAIRQGANEQFF.

The chain joins TRBV30 to TRBJ1-1; tentative D call: TRBD1 (5 bases). The germline V and J ends were trimmed by 3 bases and 0 bases, with 8 bases remaining between them. The germline V gene encodes CDR1 GTSNPN and CDR2 SVGIG (reference sequence). The CDR3 is made up of 13 amino acids. CDR3 sequence reads: CAWRKQVNTEAFF. The CDR3, as DNA: TGTGCCTGGAGAAAACAGGTGAACACTGAAGCTTTCTTT.

The CDR3 here is CASSDTTNEKLFF. DNA for the CDR3: TGTGCCAGCAGTGACACAACTAATGAAAAACTGTTTTTT. V gene TRBV28 combines with J gene TRBJ1-4, with no clear D. There are 13 residues in the CDR3. The germline V gene has CDR1 MDHEN and CDR2 SYDVKM. Trimming removed 5 bases at V and 0 bases at J, with 4 bases between.

The V and J genes are TRBV6-4 and TRBJ1-2; 12 bases line up with TRBD1. CDR3 size: 13 residues. V was pared by 8 bases and J by 8 bases, with 6 bases of the junction left unmatched. Germline CDR1 and CDR2: MRHNA and SNTAGT. The CDR3, as DNA: TGTGCCAGCCGGGACAGGGGGCGCGGAGGCTACACCTTC. This sequence encodes CASRDRGRGGYTF.

J is TRBJ1-6 and V is TRBV7-2; tentative D call: TRBD1 (6 bases). Germline assignment: CDR1 SGHTA and CDR2 FQGNSA. The CDR3 runs 14 residues. V lost 3 bases, J lost 10 bases, and 13 bases lay in between. The CDR3 sequence is CASSFRNRASPLHF. CDR3 coding DNA: TGTGCCAGCAGCTTTCGTAACAGGGCCTCACCCCTCCACTTT.